This T cell receptor beta chain was documented in a study of T cell responses to AZD1222 COVID-19 vaccine. The wider study: Pooled in the analysis were second doses at about 4 or about 12 weeks.

Germline loops: CDR1 MDHEN, CDR2 SYDVKM. CDR3 size: 14 residues. Profiled with immunoSEQ multiplex PCR; TCRdb holds only in-frame clones, not every one. Among 150,000 or so clones listed, approximately 90% were seen once. Turning to this clone: Its antigen remains unknown.

Whole-study results and caveats: Across the whole spike, CD4 TCRs peaked at regions 160-218 and 743-854.

This chain uses TRBV28 with TRBJ1-4, with TRBD1 as a possible D gene (5 bases). This receptor was taken from an adult in good health. The specimen comprised peripheral blood, sampled on day 0 of AZD1222 vaccination. The CDR3 DNA follows: TGTGCTACCCAGGTGGGGGGTCCTAATGAAAAACTGTTTTTT. This gives the protein CATQVGGPNEKLFF.